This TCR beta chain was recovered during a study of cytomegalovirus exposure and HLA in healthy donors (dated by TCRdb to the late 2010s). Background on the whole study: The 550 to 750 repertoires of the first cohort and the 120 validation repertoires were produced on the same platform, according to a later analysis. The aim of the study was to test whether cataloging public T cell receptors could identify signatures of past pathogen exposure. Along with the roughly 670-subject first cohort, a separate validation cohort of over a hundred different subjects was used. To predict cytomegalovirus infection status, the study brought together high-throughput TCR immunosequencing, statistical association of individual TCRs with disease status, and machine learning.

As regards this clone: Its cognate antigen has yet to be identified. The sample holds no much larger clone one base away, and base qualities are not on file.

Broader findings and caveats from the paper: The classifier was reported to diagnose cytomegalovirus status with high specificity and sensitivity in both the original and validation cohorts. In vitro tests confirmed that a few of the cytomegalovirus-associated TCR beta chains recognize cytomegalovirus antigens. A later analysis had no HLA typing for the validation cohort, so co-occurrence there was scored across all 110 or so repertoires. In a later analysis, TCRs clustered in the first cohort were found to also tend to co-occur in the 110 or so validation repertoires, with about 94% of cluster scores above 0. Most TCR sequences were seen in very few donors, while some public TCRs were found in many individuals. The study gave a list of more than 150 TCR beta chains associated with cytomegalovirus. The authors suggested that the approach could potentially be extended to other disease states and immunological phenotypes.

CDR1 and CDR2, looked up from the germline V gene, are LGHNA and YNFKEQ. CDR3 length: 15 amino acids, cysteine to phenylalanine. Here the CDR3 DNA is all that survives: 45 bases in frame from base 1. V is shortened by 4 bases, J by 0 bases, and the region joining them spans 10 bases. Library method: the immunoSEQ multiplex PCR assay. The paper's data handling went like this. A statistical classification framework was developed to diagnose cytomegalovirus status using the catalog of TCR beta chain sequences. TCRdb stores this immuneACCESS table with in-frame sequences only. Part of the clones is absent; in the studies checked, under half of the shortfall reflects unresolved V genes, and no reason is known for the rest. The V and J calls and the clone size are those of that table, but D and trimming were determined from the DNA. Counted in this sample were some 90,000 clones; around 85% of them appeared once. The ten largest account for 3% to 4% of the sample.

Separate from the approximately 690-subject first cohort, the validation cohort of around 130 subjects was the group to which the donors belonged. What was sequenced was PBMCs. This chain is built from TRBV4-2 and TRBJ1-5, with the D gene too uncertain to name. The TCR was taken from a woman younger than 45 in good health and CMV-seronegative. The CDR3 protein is CASSLEGGSNQPQHF. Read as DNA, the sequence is TGTGCCAGCAGCCTGGAAGGCGGTAGCAATCAGCCCCAGCATTTT.